The sample holds many counts of the clone carrying this T cell receptor (beta chain). Its target is not known. This sample is part of a study of T cells in Graves' hyperthyroidism and ophthalmopathy. Overall study results and limits: Most expanded thyroid clonotypes above 0.001 also appeared in blood.

CDR1 and CDR2 from the germline V gene are WSHSY and SAAADI. CDR3 length: 16 residues. Germline trimming cut 3 bases from V and 3 bases from J; bases unmatched to any gene: 7. Authors of the study amplified TCR beta CDR3 regions from RNA transcripts. In the first-round RT-PCR of the TCR CDR3, the HTBI primer set was used. TCRdb reprocessed the multiplex PCR reads with MiXCR, giving one entry per CDR3 protein. The table shows around 350,000 distinct CDR3 sequences, with roughly 14% occurring only once. The chain links TRBV10-2 to TRBJ2-2; 7 bases fit TRBD2. The sample was blood. This clonotype was obtained from a woman between 25 and 40 years old with Graves' ophthalmopathy. The CDR3 is CASSDGGGVDTGELFF. The CDR3 nucleotides read TGCGCCAGCAGTGATGGGGGAGGGGTGGACACCGGGGAGCTGTTTTTT.